This entry describes one T cell receptor (beta chain). Its target is not known. The data were taken from a study of response to subunit inactivated influenza vaccine. Study-level points and caveats: Every seasonal influenza vaccination brings in few new T cells, the authors suggested.

Trimming pared 6 bases from V and 1 base from J, leaving 16 bases between. CDR3 length: 16 amino acids. TCRdb re-called the RT-PCR reads with MiXCR, one entry per CDR3 protein. The data contain about 190,000 distinct CDR3 sequences, around 15% of them singletons. This chain uses TRBV12-3 or TRBV12-4 with TRBJ2-1; D perhaps matches TRBD2 (6 bases). The clonotype originates from a man aged 45 to 65 who received an inactivated influenza vaccine. This material consisted of CD8+ T cells sorted from PBMCs, taken roughly 5 days after vaccination. The CDR3 DNA follows: TGTGCCAGCAGGTGGGGGGTGGGAGAGTCCTACAATGAGCAGTTCTTC. It encodes CASRWGVGESYNEQFF.